This record concerns one TCR beta chain sequence. The antigen is unknown. PBMCs were not maintained or expanded in culture before analysis. The source of the sample is a study of neoadjuvant anti-PD-1 for oral cavity cancer. The ends lost 4 bases at V and 5 bases at J; junction bases unmatched: 5. The germline V gene encodes CDR1 SGHAT and CDR2 FQNNGV. The CDR3 totals 14 residues. Clones were read by immunoSEQ multiplex PCR, and TCRdb kept only the in-frame ones, dropping some. The table includes 15,000 to 20,000 clones, around two thirds detected once. Study outcomes and limitations: Each response group had just a few patients in TCR analyses. After neoadjuvant nivolumab, PBMC T cell clonality was significantly higher in non-responders than responders. Higher pretreatment blood Treg/Th17 ratios correlated with higher pretreatment blood and lower post-treatment tumor TCRbeta clonality.

Material: PBMCs, obtained before nivolumab (anti-PD-1) treatment. This chain links TRBV11-2 with TRBJ2-5; TRBD1 aligns across 9 bases. The receptor's source is a person aged 40 to 85 with oral cavity squamous cell carcinoma. The CDR3 sequence is CASSSQGARETQYF. The CDR3 DNA is TGTGCCAGCAGCTCACAGGGGGCGCGGGAGACCCAGTACTTC.